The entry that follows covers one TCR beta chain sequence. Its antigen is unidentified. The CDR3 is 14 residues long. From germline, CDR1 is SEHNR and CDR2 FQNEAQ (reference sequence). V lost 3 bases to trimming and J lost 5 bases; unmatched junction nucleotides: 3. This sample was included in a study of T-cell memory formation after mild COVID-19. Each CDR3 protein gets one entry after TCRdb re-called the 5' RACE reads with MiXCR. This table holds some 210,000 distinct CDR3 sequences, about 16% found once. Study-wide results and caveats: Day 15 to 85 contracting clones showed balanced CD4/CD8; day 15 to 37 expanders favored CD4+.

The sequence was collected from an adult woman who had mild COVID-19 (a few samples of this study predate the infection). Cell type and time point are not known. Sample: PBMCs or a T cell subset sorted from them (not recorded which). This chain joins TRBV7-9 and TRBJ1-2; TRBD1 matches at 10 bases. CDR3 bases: TGTGCCAGCAGCTTCGGGACAGGGGAGTATGGCTACACCTTC. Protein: CASSFGTGEYGYTF.